A single T cell receptor beta chain is shown here with its context. Its antigen remains unidentified. V lost 3 bases, J lost 5 bases, and 3 bases lay in between. This CDR3 is built from 11 residues. The germline CDR1 and CDR2 sequences are SNHLY and FYNNEI. This record comes from a study of T cell responses to AZD1222 COVID-19 vaccine. The study's findings and limits: Donors, mostly white British, included more females; clonal diversity was possibly underestimated. Mapped onto spike, vaccine-associated CD4 TCRs spanned it and were dominant at 160-218 and 743-854. Spike-specific TCR breadth and depth rose after two AZD1222 doses.

Clones were read by immunoSEQ multiplex PCR, and TCRdb kept only the in-frame ones, dropping some. This sample has roughly 100,000 clones, with less than 90% found just once. Sample: peripheral blood, taken on day 0 of AZD1222 vaccination. This TCR came from an adult in good health. This chain links TRBV2 with TRBJ2-3; D gene ambiguous. The CDR3 DNA reads as TGTGCCAGCAGTGAGGTAGATACGCAGTATTTT. Translated, it gives CASSEVDTQYF.